This T cell receptor beta chain was identified during a study of molecular identifiers for immune sequencing clone quantification. Germline V gene sequence: CDR1 MDHEN, CDR2 SYDVKM. V trimming: 4 bases; J trimming: 6 bases; junction bases outside the gene matches: 11. The CDR3 runs 15 residues. This clonotype was detected many times. Via MiXCR, TCRdb re-called the PCR reads, giving one row per CDR3 protein. The data show some 40,000 distinct CDR3 sequences, 24% seen once. Sample: naive CD8+ T cells from blood, with Jurkat cell RNA spiked in. This sample's subset: FACS-sorted CD8+CD4-CCR7+CD45RA+ naive T cells. This TCR was sampled from a human donor in good health. Some libraries in this study had Jurkat cell RNA spiked in. The V gene is TRBV28, the J gene TRBJ2-7; 8 nucleotides line up with TRBD1. CDR3 bases: TGTGCCAGCAGTTCCCCCCGGGACGGACAGGGCGAGCAGTACTTC. This encodes CASSSPRDGQGEQYF.